Listed below are T cell receptor beta chains from one sample, sequenced in a study of blood T cell repertoires in COVID-19. Using immunoSEQ multiplex PCR, the repertoire was profiled, and TCRdb retains in-frame clones only, with some absent. Of approximately 390,000 clones listed, roughly 89% were seen once; the top ten hold about 10%. The sequenced material came from PBMCs or T cells enriched from blood (not recorded which). Receptor source: a woman in her fifties or sixties who had recovered from COVID-19. Both conserved end residues are part of each CDR3. A D gene is named only where the DNA matches it firmly. Part of the rows lack a size; the others show once, few, many or a class for expanded clones.

abundance: once; d_gene: .; v_gene: TRBV5-4; j_gene: TRBJ1-6; CDR3nt: TGTGCCAGCAGCGGAAAACAACAGGGTAAAAATTCACCCCTCCACTTT; CDR3aa: CASSGKQQGKNSPLHF
abundance: .; d_gene: .; v_gene: TRBV3-1/TRBV3-2; j_gene: TRBJ1-1; CDR3nt: TGTGCCAGCAGCCCCCTCCGGGGAACGGGGACTGAAGCTTTCTTT; CDR3aa: CASSPLRGTGTEAFF
abundance: .; d_gene: .; v_gene: TRBV19; j_gene: TRBJ2-7; CDR3nt: TGTGCCAGTAGTATCGCGGGGCCTAACGAGCAGTACTTC; CDR3aa: CASSIAGPNEQYF
abundance: few; d_gene: .; v_gene: TRBV21-1; j_gene: TRBJ2-3; CDR3nt: TGTGCCAGCAGCGCTTCGGGCACAGATACGCAGTATTTT; CDR3aa: CASSASGTDTQYF
abundance: few; d_gene: .; v_gene: TRBV12-3/TRBV12-4; j_gene: TRBJ1-1; CDR3nt: TGTGCCAGCAGTTTAGCGCGGGGAACTGAAGCTTTCTTT; CDR3aa: CASSLARGTEAFF
abundance: few; d_gene: TRBD1; v_gene: TRBV7-2; j_gene: TRBJ2-7; CDR3nt: TGTGCCAGCAGCTTAGTGCAGGGACAGTCCTACGAGCAGTACTTC; CDR3aa: CASSLVQGQSYEQYF
abundance: .; d_gene: TRBD1; v_gene: TRBV4-2; j_gene: TRBJ2-2; CDR3nt: TGTGCCAGCAGCCAAGGGGACAGTAGGGACCTGTTTTTT; CDR3aa: CASSQGDSRDLFF
abundance: .; d_gene: TRBD2; v_gene: TRBV28; j_gene: TRBJ2-3; CDR3nt: TGTGCCAGCAGTTTGGAGGCCCAGCGGGGACCCCATGGTACGCAGTATTTT; CDR3aa: CASSLEAQRGPHGTQYF
abundance: .; d_gene: .; v_gene: TRBV28; j_gene: TRBJ1-2; CDR3nt: TGTGCCTCTAACCAATTGGCGGGGGATGGCTACACCTTC; CDR3aa: CASNQLAGDGYTF
abundance: .; d_gene: .; v_gene: TRBV29-1; j_gene: TRBJ1-1; CDR3nt: TGCAGCGGAGGACTGACCCGAAGCCTGAACACTGAAGCTTTCTTT; CDR3aa: CSGGLTRSLNTEAFF
abundance: .; d_gene: TRBD2; v_gene: TRBV7-2; j_gene: TRBJ2-1; CDR3nt: TGTGCCAGCAGCTCCTTAGCGGGGAGAGGTGAGCAGTTCTTC; CDR3aa: CASSSLAGRGEQFF
abundance: .; d_gene: .; v_gene: TRBV2; j_gene: TRBJ1-5; CDR3nt: TGTGCCAGCGGTCTCAGGGTGTTAAATCAGCCCCAGCATTTT; CDR3aa: CASGLRVLNQPQHF
abundance: .; d_gene: TRBD1; v_gene: TRBV5-1; j_gene: TRBJ2-1; CDR3nt: TGCGCCAGCGGGGACAGGGGATATTACAATGAGCAGTTCTTC; CDR3aa: CASGDRGYYNEQFF
abundance: .; d_gene: .; v_gene: TRBV3-1/TRBV3-2; j_gene: TRBJ1-2; CDR3nt: TGTGCCAGCAGCCAAGATCAGAGCGGGGCGGGTGGCTACACCTTC; CDR3aa: CASSQDQSGAGGYTF
abundance: .; d_gene: .; v_gene: TRBV28; j_gene: TRBJ1-1; CDR3nt: TGTGCCAGCAGGAGTACAGGGCCACTAGGACAAATGAACACTGAAGCTTTCTTT; CDR3aa: CASRSTGPLGQMNTEAFF
abundance: .; d_gene: TRBD1; v_gene: TRBV29-1; j_gene: TRBJ2-7; CDR3nt: TGCAGCGCGATAGGACAGGGCTACGAGCAGTACTTC; CDR3aa: CSAIGQGYEQYF
abundance: .; d_gene: TRBD2; v_gene: TRBV5-4; j_gene: TRBJ2-1; CDR3nt: TGTGCCAGCAGCTCTTGGACTAGCGGGGGCAATGAGCAGTTCTTC; CDR3aa: CASSSWTSGGNEQFF
abundance: once; d_gene: .; v_gene: TRBV3-1/TRBV3-2; j_gene: TRBJ2-2; CDR3nt: TGTGCCAGCAGCCCTAACACCGGGGAGCTGTTTTTT; CDR3aa: CASSPNTGELFF
abundance: .; d_gene: TRBD1; v_gene: TRBV28; j_gene: TRBJ1-2; CDR3nt: TGTGCCAGCAGACGGGACAGGCGGTTCTTC; CDR3aa: CASRRDRRFF
abundance: .; d_gene: TRBD1; v_gene: TRBV12-3/TRBV12-4; j_gene: TRBJ1-5; CDR3nt: TGTGCCAGCAGGGGGGACAGACAGCCCCAGCATTTT; CDR3aa: CASRGDRQPQHF
abundance: once; d_gene: .; v_gene: TRBV18; j_gene: TRBJ1-2; CDR3nt: TGTGCCAGCTCACCATTCCCCTCGGAGGGCTACACCTTC; CDR3aa: CASSPFPSEGYTF
abundance: .; d_gene: TRBD2; v_gene: TRBV27; j_gene: TRBJ2-5; CDR3nt: TGTGCCAGCAGTTTGGCGGGACTGGGAGGGGAGACCCAGTACTTC; CDR3aa: CASSLAGLGGETQYF
abundance: .; d_gene: .; v_gene: TRBV5-5; j_gene: TRBJ2-5; CDR3nt: TGTGCCAGCAGCTTGGCCGCTTTTGGAAAATCGAGGGAGACCCAGTACTTC; CDR3aa: CASSLAAFGKSRETQYF
abundance: .; d_gene: .; v_gene: TRBV19; j_gene: TRBJ1-1; CDR3nt: TGTGCCAGTAGTGTTCGGACAGAGAACACTGAAGCTTTCTTT; CDR3aa: CASSVRTENTEAFF
abundance: .; d_gene: TRBD1; v_gene: TRBV7-9; j_gene: TRBJ1-2; CDR3nt: TGTGCCAGCAGCTCAGATGTAGACAGGGTCTATGGCTACACCTTC; CDR3aa: CASSSDVDRVYGYTF
abundance: .; d_gene: .; v_gene: TRBV5-6; j_gene: TRBJ1-5; CDR3nt: TGTGCCAGCAGCTTGGACAGCTATAGCAATCAGCCCCAGCATTTT; CDR3aa: CASSLDSYSNQPQHF
abundance: .; d_gene: .; v_gene: TRBV21-1; j_gene: TRBJ1-4; CDR3nt: TGTGCCAGCAGCAAATGGAGGGGACAGGGGGTTTGTTCAGCTAATGAAAAACTGTTTTTT; CDR3aa: CASSKWRGQGVCSANEKLFF
abundance: .; d_gene: TRBD1; v_gene: TRBV7-6; j_gene: TRBJ2-1; CDR3nt: TGTGCCAGCAGCCCGCGGACGGACAGGGTGGATGAGCAGTTCTTC; CDR3aa: CASSPRTDRVDEQFF
abundance: .; d_gene: TRBD1; v_gene: TRBV6-4; j_gene: TRBJ1-1; CDR3nt: TGTGCCAGCAGGGCGGGCCAGGGGGGAAACACTGAAGCTTTCTTT; CDR3aa: CASRAGQGGNTEAFF
abundance: once; d_gene: .; v_gene: TRBV2; j_gene: TRBJ1-2; CDR3nt: TGTGCCAGCAGTGACGGGGGACGGGGCTACACCTTC; CDR3aa: CASSDGGRGYTF
abundance: .; d_gene: .; v_gene: TRBV4-2; j_gene: TRBJ2-5; CDR3nt: TGTGCCAGCAGCCAAGTGGGGCGAGGGGGGGACCAAGAGACCCAGTACTTC; CDR3aa: CASSQVGRGGDQETQYF
abundance: .; d_gene: .; v_gene: TRBV27; j_gene: TRBJ1-2; CDR3nt: TGTGCCAGCAGATGGACTACAGGTGCGGTTGCTAGTAGTGGCTACACCTTC; CDR3aa: CASRWTTGAVASSGYTF
abundance: .; d_gene: .; v_gene: TRBV19; j_gene: TRBJ2-1; CDR3nt: TGTGCCAGTAGTATCATTGAGGAGCAGTTCTTC; CDR3aa: CASSIIEEQFF
abundance: .; d_gene: TRBD1; v_gene: TRBV28; j_gene: TRBJ1-4; CDR3nt: TGTGCCAGCAGTCCACCCGGGACAGGGGGTGAAAAACTGTTTTTT; CDR3aa: CASSPPGTGGEKLFF
abundance: .; d_gene: .; v_gene: TRBV6-5; j_gene: TRBJ1-5; CDR3nt: TGTGCCAGCAGTTACTCTATAAGCAATCAGCCCCAGCATTTT; CDR3aa: CASSYSISNQPQHF
abundance: .; d_gene: TRBD1; v_gene: TRBV27; j_gene: TRBJ1-5; CDR3nt: TGTGCCAGCAGTTTCCTAGGGGGACAGGGCGATCAGCCCCAGCATTTT; CDR3aa: CASSFLGGQGDQPQHF
abundance: .; d_gene: .; v_gene: TRBV15; j_gene: TRBJ1-2; CDR3nt: TGTGCCACCAGCAGGGGGCGGGGGGCAGGGGATGGCTACACCTTC; CDR3aa: CATSRGRGAGDGYTF
abundance: .; d_gene: TRBD1; v_gene: TRBV10-3; j_gene: TRBJ2-2; CDR3nt: TGTGCCATAAAGCGGACAGGGGGCGAAGTCACCGGGGAGCTGTTTTTT; CDR3aa: CAIKRTGGEVTGELFF
abundance: .; d_gene: TRBD2; v_gene: TRBV6-6; j_gene: TRBJ2-5; CDR3nt: TGTGCCAGCAGTCGCAACACGCTAACTAGCGTGGGGGAGACCCAGTACTTC; CDR3aa: CASSRNTLTSVGETQYF
abundance: .; d_gene: .; v_gene: TRBV19; j_gene: TRBJ1-3; CDR3nt: TGTGCCAGTACCGTGCCGGGCTCTGGAAACACCATATATTTT; CDR3aa: CASTVPGSGNTIYF
abundance: once; d_gene: .; v_gene: TRBV3-1/TRBV3-2; j_gene: TRBJ2-3; CDR3nt: TGTGCCAGCAGCCAGTTCTCCTCCTCAGATACGCAGTATTTT; CDR3aa: CASSQFSSSDTQYF
abundance: .; d_gene: .; v_gene: TRBV6-6; j_gene: TRBJ1-6; CDR3nt: TGTGCCAGCAGTCAAACTAACACTGGATCCTATAATTCACCCCTCCACTTT; CDR3aa: CASSQTNTGSYNSPLHF
abundance: .; d_gene: .; v_gene: TRBV12-3/TRBV12-4; j_gene: TRBJ1-2; CDR3nt: TGTGCCAGCAGGCTAGACAGCGACTATGGCTACACCTTC; CDR3aa: CASRLDSDYGYTF
abundance: .; d_gene: .; v_gene: TRBV25-1; j_gene: TRBJ1-2; CDR3nt: TGTGCCAGCAGGGAGGGAGGGGCTGGGGGCTACACCTTC; CDR3aa: CASREGGAGGYTF
abundance: .; d_gene: .; v_gene: TRBV7-3; j_gene: TRBJ1-1; CDR3nt: TGTGCCAGCAGCCTCCAACCGACAGCCAGGAACACTGAAGCTTTCTTT; CDR3aa: CASSLQPTARNTEAFF